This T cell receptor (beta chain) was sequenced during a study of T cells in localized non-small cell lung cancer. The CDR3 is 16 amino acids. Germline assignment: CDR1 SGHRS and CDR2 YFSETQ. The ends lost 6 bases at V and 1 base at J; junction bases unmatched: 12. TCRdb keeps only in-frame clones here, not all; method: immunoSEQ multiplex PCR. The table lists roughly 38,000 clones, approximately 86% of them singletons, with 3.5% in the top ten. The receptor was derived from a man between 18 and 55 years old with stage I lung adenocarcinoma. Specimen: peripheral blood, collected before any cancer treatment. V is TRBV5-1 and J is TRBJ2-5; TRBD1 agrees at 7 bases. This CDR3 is CASMTGSTVPQETQYF. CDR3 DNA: TGCGCCAGCATGACAGGGTCCACGGTTCCCCAAGAGACCCAGTACTTC.